This TCR beta chain was sequenced during a study of T cell repertoires in breast cancer listed by TCRdb under 2016. Context from the whole study: Tumors, lymph nodes and peripheral blood lymphocytes from breast cancer patients were profiled in the study, along with peripheral blood from healthy control donors. On average, sequencing produced roughly 540,000 sequences per sample, which came to about 9.4 reads per input cell. Blood samples were separated by Ficoll, whereas tumor-free lymph nodes were processed without any enzymatic digestion. Controls included nine healthy donors of an age range similar to the patients. The study reasoned that TCRs shared between breast cancer patients would target shared antigens, given breast cancer's low mutational burden and rare common mutations. The majority of the roughly 22 patient tumors analyzed for shared TCRs were ER+/PR+. Tumors and tumor-involved lymph nodes were minced, digested with Liberase and DNase, and then passed through 70-um and 40-um filters.

Results the study describes overall, beyond this receptor: TRBV7 predominated among shared TCRs, which may reflect tumor recognition or a mispriming bias from eight TRBV7 primers. Genuine antitumor clones may have been missed because singleton TCRs were discarded and only part of each tumor was sampled. Tumor-involved sentinel lymph nodes shared about fourfold more TCRs with matched tumor repertoires than tumor-free nodes (approximately 8% versus 2%). Possible tumor specificity was suggested for approximately 17 TCR pairs that were shared across seven or more patient tumors yet rarely found in control blood. Emulsion RT-PCR was regarded as qualitative rather than quantitative, because clone recovery was skewed by transcript abundance and primer differences. Shared TCRs were encoded by various nucleotide sequences, which suggests selection and expansion based on antigen.

Comments on this clonotype: Its antigen remains undetermined. No clone much larger than this one lies a single base away; base qualities are absent.

The library was made by emulsion pairing. Unpaired genes were suppressed by a second nested PCR containing blocking oligos, after which a third nested PCR added Illumina adaptors and barcodes. Each emulsion RT-PCR master mix held roughly 4,500-260,000 T cells and included C-region, Stepout and V-region primers. The emulsions were generated using the Micellula Emulsion and Purification Kit, and the RT-PCR was run with Qiagen OneStep RT-PCR reagents. The pooled libraries were sequenced on an Illumina MiSeq using paired-end 2 x 250 reads. Per the authors' processing: In Galaxy, read pairs were joined and then clipped at the engineered overlap into separate alpha and beta files, and any unclipped reads were discarded. Alpha-beta pairs were assigned with CompleteTCR, a MiTCR-based pipeline that links chains sharing read cluster identifiers using an R script. TCR sequences that were observed only once, representing about 1-3%, were removed as potential sequencing errors. TCRdb reran the public reads through fastp at Q25 and MiXCR, keeping productive beta chains. Entries are consolidated by CDR3 protein sequence, retaining the most common genes and DNA. These V and J calls rely on TCRdb rather than the paper's analysis. This sample lists approximately 37,000 distinct CDR3 sequences; 45% were detected once. Approximately 57% of the sample is taken by the ten largest.

Spanning cysteine to phenylalanine, the CDR3 consists of 17 amino acids. Kept here is only the CDR3 DNA, which spans 51 bases and is read in frame from base 1. V was cut back by 3 bases and J by 1 base, leaving a gap of 18 bases between them. To analyze paired alpha-beta TCRs of CD8+ T cells, the researchers used an expanded emulsion RT-PCR method with primers covering all TCR V genes. Before emulsion RT-PCR, CD8+ T cells were isolated with a CD8 positive selection kit and incubated overnight in approximately 10 IU/mL IL-2. This receptor was obtained from a pool of human donors with breast cancer or a healthy control (not recorded which). The material sequenced was CD8+ T cells. The chain couples TRBV12-3 or TRBV12-4 to TRBJ1-1, with TRBD1 tentatively as D gene (5 bases match). The bases read TGTGCCAGCAGTTTCCCCCAAGAAAGGGGTGGGAACACTGAAGCTTTCTTT. Its protein is CASSFPQERGGNTEAFF.